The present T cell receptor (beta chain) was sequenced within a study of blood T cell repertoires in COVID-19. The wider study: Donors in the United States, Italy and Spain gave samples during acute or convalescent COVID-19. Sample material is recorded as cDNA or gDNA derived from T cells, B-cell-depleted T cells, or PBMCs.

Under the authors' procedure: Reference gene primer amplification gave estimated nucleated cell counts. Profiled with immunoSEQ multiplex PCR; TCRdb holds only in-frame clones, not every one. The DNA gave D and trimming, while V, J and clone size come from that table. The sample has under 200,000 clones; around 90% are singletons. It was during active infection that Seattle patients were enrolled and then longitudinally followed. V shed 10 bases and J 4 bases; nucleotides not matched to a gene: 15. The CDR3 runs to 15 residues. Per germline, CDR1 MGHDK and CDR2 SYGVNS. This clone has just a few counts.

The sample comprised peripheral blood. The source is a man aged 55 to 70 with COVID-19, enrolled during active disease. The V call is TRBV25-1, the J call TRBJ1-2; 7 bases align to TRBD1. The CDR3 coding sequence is TGTGCCACCTCGGGAGCAGGGGGTTTACTCTATGGCTACACCTTC. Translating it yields CATSGAGGLLYGYTF.